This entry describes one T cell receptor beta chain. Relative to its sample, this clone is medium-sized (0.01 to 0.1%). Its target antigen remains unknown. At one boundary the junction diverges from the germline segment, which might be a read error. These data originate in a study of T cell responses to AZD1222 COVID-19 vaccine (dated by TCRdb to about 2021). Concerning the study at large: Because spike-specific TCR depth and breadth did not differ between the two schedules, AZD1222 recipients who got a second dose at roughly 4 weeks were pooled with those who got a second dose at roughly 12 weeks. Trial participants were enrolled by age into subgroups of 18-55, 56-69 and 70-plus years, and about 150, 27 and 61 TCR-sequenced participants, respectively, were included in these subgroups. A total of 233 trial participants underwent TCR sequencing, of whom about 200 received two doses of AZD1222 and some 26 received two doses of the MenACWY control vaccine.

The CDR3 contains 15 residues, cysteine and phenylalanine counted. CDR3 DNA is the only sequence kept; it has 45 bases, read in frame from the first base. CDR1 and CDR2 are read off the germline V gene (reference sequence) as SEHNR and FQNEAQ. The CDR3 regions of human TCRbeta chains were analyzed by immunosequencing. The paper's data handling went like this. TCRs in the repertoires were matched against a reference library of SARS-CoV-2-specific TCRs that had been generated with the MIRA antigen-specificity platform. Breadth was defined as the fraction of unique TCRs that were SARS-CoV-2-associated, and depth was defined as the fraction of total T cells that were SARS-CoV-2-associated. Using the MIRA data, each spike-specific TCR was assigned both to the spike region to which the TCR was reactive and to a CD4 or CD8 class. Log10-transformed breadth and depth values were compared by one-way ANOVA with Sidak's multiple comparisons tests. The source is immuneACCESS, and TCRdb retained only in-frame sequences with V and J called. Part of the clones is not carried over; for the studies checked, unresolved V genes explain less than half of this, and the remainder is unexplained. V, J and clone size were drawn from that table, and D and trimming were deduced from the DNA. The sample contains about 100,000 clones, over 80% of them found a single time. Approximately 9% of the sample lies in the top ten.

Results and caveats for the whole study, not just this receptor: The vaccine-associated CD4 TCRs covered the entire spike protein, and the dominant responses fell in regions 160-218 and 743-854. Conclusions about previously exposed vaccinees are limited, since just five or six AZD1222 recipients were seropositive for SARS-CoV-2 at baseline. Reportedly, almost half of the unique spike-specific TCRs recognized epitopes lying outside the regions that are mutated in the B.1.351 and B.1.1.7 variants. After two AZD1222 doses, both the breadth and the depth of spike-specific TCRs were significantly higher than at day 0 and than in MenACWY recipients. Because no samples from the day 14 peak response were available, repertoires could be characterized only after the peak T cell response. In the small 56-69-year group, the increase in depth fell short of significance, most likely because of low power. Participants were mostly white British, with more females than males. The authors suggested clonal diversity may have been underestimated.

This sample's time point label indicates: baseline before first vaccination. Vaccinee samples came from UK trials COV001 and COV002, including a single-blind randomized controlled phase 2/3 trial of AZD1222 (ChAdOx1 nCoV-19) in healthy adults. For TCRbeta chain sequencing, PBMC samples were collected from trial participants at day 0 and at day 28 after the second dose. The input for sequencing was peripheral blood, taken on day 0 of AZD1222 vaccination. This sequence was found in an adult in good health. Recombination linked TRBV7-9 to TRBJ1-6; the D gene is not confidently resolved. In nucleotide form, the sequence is TGTGCCAGCAACTTACTGGGGTATGGGAATTCACCCCTCCACTTT. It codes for CASNLLGYGNSPLHF.